The rows below give T cell receptor beta chains drawn from one sample of a study of blood T cell repertoires in COVID-19. Using immunoSEQ multiplex PCR, the repertoire was profiled, and TCRdb retains in-frame clones only, with some absent. The data contain roughly 80,000 clones, roughly 82% of them seen just once; the ten biggest clones take up roughly 12%. Input material: peripheral blood. All receptors come from a man older than 75 with acute or convalescent COVID-19. Each CDR3 is given with its conserved first and last residue. The D gene is left open where the match is weak. The listing skips clone size in some rows; elsewhere it reads once, few, many or a size class.

clone size | J gene | CDR3 length | D gene | V gene | CDR3 DNA | CDR3 protein
. | TRBJ2-7 | 17 | TRBD2 | TRBV3-1/TRBV3-2 | TGTGCCAGCAGCCAAGTTGGGACTAGCGGGGGTTCGGTGGGGCAGTACTTC | CASSQVGTSGGSVGQYF
few | TRBJ2-7 | 16 | TRBD1 | TRBV16 | TGTGCCAGCAGCGACAGGGGTGCCCAGGGTTCCTACGAGCAGTACTTC | CASSDRGAQGSYEQYF
. | TRBJ2-1 | 16 | TRBD2 | TRBV13 | TGTGCCAGCAGCCCCCTGGGTAGCGGGGGTCACAATGAGCAGTTCTTC | CASSPLGSGGHNEQFF
. | TRBJ2-7 | 15 | TRBD1 | TRBV10-2 | TGCGCCAGCAGAGGGGGACAGGGGGCGCTATACGAGCAGTACTTC | CASRGGQGALYEQYF
. | TRBJ2-7 | 13 | . | TRBV6-5 | TGTGCCAGCAAAGGACAGAGGAACTACGAGCAGTACTTC | CASKGQRNYEQYF
. | TRBJ1-2 | 14 | . | TRBV11-2 | TGTGCCAGCAGCTTAAACTCAGGGATATCTGGCTACACCTTC | CASSLNSGISGYTF
. | TRBJ1-4 | 16 | . | TRBV19 | TGTGCCAGTAGTATCGTTTGGACAGCAACTAATGAAAAACTGTTTTTT | CASSIVWTATNEKLFF
. | TRBJ1-1 | 13 | . | TRBV18 | TGTGCCAGCTCACCGGAGCCGAACACTGAAGCTTTCTTT | CASSPEPNTEAFF
. | TRBJ1-2 | 15 | TRBD1 | TRBV5-5 | TGTGCCAGCAGCTCCCAGGGGGGAGTATCCTATGGCTACACCTTC | CASSSQGGVSYGYTF
once | TRBJ2-2 | 15 | . | TRBV5-1 | TGCGCCAGCAGCTTCCAACAGGCCTTCACCGGGGAGCTGTTTTTT | CASSFQQAFTGELFF
. | TRBJ1-2 | 12 | TRBD1 | TRBV29-1 | TGCAGCGTTGGGGACAGGGGAGCTGGCTACACCTTC | CSVGDRGAGYTF
. | TRBJ1-6 | 15 | . | TRBV7-3 | TGTGCCAGCAGCTTAAAGCCAGGCCTCAATTCACCCCTCCACTTT | CASSLKPGLNSPLHF
once | TRBJ2-1 | 15 | . | TRBV9 | TGTGCCAGCAGCGTAGGAAACTCTCCTCCGGATGAGCAGTTCTTC | CASSVGNSPPDEQFF
. | TRBJ2-7 | 15 | TRBD1 | TRBV5-1 | TGCGCCAGCAGCTTGGCCGAATCAGGGGGCCGCGAGCAGTACTTC | CASSLAESGGREQYF
. | TRBJ2-2 | 13 | TRBD2 | TRBV2 | TGTGCCACCGGGGGGGGGAGCACCGGGGAGCTGTTTTTT | CATGGGSTGELFF
. | TRBJ2-4 | 16 | . | TRBV5-1 | TGCGCCAGCAGGAGGGACACGACTACAACCTGGAACATTCAGTACTTC | CASRRDTTTTWNIQYF
. | TRBJ2-7 | 14 | TRBD1 | TRBV5-4 | TGTGCCAGCAAATCGGGGGACAGGCTCTCCGAGCAGTACTTC | CASKSGDRLSEQYF
few | TRBJ2-1 | 16 | TRBD2 | TRBV5-4 | TGTGCCAGCAGCTTGGGGGCTAGCGGGGTATACAATGAGCAGTTCTTC | CASSLGASGVYNEQFF
. | TRBJ2-7 | 14 | TRBD1 | TRBV27 | TGTGCCAGCAGTCGACAGGGGGCCGTGTACGAGCAGTACTTC | CASSRQGAVYEQYF
. | TRBJ1-4 | 13 | . | TRBV18 | TGTGCCAGCTCACCGGGGGAGGATGAAAAACTGTTTTTT | CASSPGEDEKLFF
once | TRBJ2-1 | 14 | TRBD1 | TRBV29-1 | TGCAGCGTAGAAACCGGGACAGGTTGGAATGAGCAGTTCTTC | CSVETGTGWNEQFF
. | TRBJ1-1 | 15 | . | TRBV6-5 | TGTGCCAGCAGTTACTCGAGGGCTCGGAACACTGAAGCTTTCTTT | CASSYSRARNTEAFF
. | TRBJ1-1 | 14 | . | TRBV6-6 | TGTGCCAGCAGTTTTCGAGGGCGGGGAACTGAAGCTTTCTTT | CASSFRGRGTEAFF
. | TRBJ1-5 | 14 | TRBD1 | TRBV30 | TGTGCCTGGACGGGACAGGGGGCGAATCAGCCCCAGCATTTT | CAWTGQGANQPQHF
. | TRBJ1-1 | 14 | . | TRBV11-2 | TGTGCCAGCAGCTTCCGGGGTACCAACACTGAAGCTTTCTTT | CASSFRGTNTEAFF
. | TRBJ1-3 | 19 | . | TRBV19 | TGTGCCAGTAGTATAATCCAGACTCGATACGAGAGCTCTGGAAACACCATATATTTT | CASSIIQTRYESSGNTIYF
. | TRBJ1-6 | 15 | . | TRBV3-1/TRBV3-2 | TGTGCCAGCAGTTGGGGGGGATCCTATAATTCACCCCTCCACTTT | CASSWGGSYNSPLHF
. | TRBJ1-5 | 23 | TRBD1 | TRBV5-1 | TGCGCCAGCAGCTTGGCCTTGGACAGGGTATCCCGAAAGGGCCTTTATAGCAATCAGCCCCAGCATTTT | CASSLALDRVSRKGLYSNQPQHF
. | TRBJ1-2 | 14 | . | TRBV5-6 | TGTGCCAGCAGCTTTGGCAAAACTAACTATGGCTACACCTTC | CASSFGKTNYGYTF
. | TRBJ1-4 | 14 | . | TRBV25-1 | TGTGCCAGCAGGCAGGGTGCAACTAATGAAAAACTGTTTTTT | CASRQGATNEKLFF
once | TRBJ1-1 | 14 | . | TRBV27 | TGTGCCAGCAGTTTTAGGAGGGGGGGGGCTGAAGCTTTCTTT | CASSFRRGGAEAFF
. | TRBJ1-3 | 15 | . | TRBV14 | TGTGCCAGCACTCAGACAGGAGGCTCTGGAAACACCATATATTTT | CASTQTGGSGNTIYF
. | TRBJ2-7 | 15 | . | TRBV25-1 | TGTGCCAGCGGGCCCCTATCTGGGGAGCGGAACGAGCAGTACTTC | CASGPLSGERNEQYF
few | TRBJ1-4 | 14 | . | TRBV5-1 | TGCGCCAGCAGCTTGGAGCGGGGCGGCGAAAAACTGTTTTTT | CASSLERGGEKLFF
. | TRBJ2-5 | 16 | TRBD1 | TRBV5-4 | TGTGCCAGCAGCCCAACGCCGGGACAGGGAGGTGAGACCCAGTACTTC | CASSPTPGQGGETQYF
. | TRBJ2-7 | 14 | . | TRBV5-1 | TGCGCCAGCAGCTTGGACGGGGGATCCTACGAGCAGTACTTC | CASSLDGGSYEQYF
. | TRBJ2-3 | 13 | TRBD1 | TRBV29-1 | TGCAGCGTTGGGACAGGCAGCACAGATACGCAGTATTTT | CSVGTGSTDTQYF
. | TRBJ2-7 | 11 | . | TRBV20-1 | TGCAGTGCCGAGGAGTGGCCCGAGCAGTACTTC | CSAEEWPEQYF
. | TRBJ2-2 | 16 | . | TRBV11-2 | TGTGCCAGCAGCCTCAGAGGGGACATGAACACCGGGGAGCTGTTTTTT | CASSLRGDMNTGELFF
. | TRBJ2-1 | 13 | . | TRBV10-2 | TGCGCCAGCAGTGAGAATTTCGTCCATGAGCAGTTCTTC | CASSENFVHEQFF
once | TRBJ1-2 | 16 | . | TRBV9 | TGTGCCAGCAGCGTAGATGGTGAAGGAAGGGGCTATGGCTACACCTTC | CASSVDGEGRGYGYTF
. | TRBJ1-1 | 14 | TRBD1 | TRBV5-1 | TGCGCCAGCAGCTACCGGGACAGGGGGACTGAAGCTTTCTTT | CASSYRDRGTEAFF